These 15 T cell receptor beta chains share one sample of origin, sequenced in a study of CXCR3-negative and CXCR3-positive naive CD8 T cells. UMI-labeled TRB cDNA libraries were prepared by 5' RACE. One entry per CDR3 protein, without DNA, is what TCRdb gives after re-calling the 5' RACE reads. The table counts roughly 48,000 distinct CDR3 sequences; around 16% lies in the top ten. The sample comprised memory CD8+ T cells from blood. All receptors come from a human donor in good health. Some clones in this sample may be carry-over from other donors' samples.

V usage is TRBV25-1 and J usage is TRBJ2-7. CDR3 size: 13 residues. Germline CDR1 reads MGHDK; CDR2 reads SYGVNS. The CDR3 is CASRGSATYEQYF.

The gene calls are TRBV4-3 and TRBJ2-7. Germline V gives CDR1 LGHNA, CDR2 YSLEER. The length of the CDR3 is 13 residues. CDR3 sequence reads: CASSQESSYEQYF.

The chain combines TRBV29-1 with TRBJ1-1; no DNA is available, so the TRBD1 call from TCRdb remains unchecked. This CDR3 has 14 amino acids. From germline, CDR1 is SQVTM and CDR2 ANQGSEA. CDR3 residues: CSVNPGTVNTEAFF.

The V call is TRBV21-1, the J call TRBJ1-6; TCRdb picks TRBD1, but there is no DNA to check that call. TRBV21-1 counts as a pseudogene. CDR3 size: 17 residues. The CDR3: CASGRPGQGADNSPLHF.

This chain connects TRBV6-6 to TRBJ2-1. The CDR3 extends over 15 amino acids. The germline V gene encodes CDR1 MNHNY and CDR2 SVGAGI (reference sequence). CDR3 residues: CASLFGGSSYNEQFF.

V and J are TRBV2 and TRBJ2-7. The CDR3 consists of 14 residues. Germline lookup yields CDR1 SNHLY and CDR2 FYNNEI. CDR3 residues: CASRDPTVYYEQYF.

This chain links TRBV11-2 with TRBJ2-7; with no DNA, the TCRdb D assignment of TRBD1 cannot be verified. Germline CDR1 is SGHAT and CDR2 is FQNNGV. The CDR3 has 14 residues. The chain's CDR3 is CASSADRGLDEQYF. Based on the CDR3 plus reference TRBV11-2 and TRBJ2-7, the full variable domain is EAGVAQSPRYKIIEKRQSVAFWCNPISGHATLYWYQQILGQGPKLLIQFQNNGVVDDSQLPKDRFSAERLKGVDSTLKIQPAKLEDSAVYLCASSADRGLDEQYFGPGTRLTVT.

The chain joins TRBV5-1 to TRBJ2-7; the D gene TCRdb calls, TRBD2, cannot be checked with no DNA. Looked up from germline, CDR1 is SGHRS and CDR2 is YFSETQ. The length of the CDR3 is 16 residues. The CDR3 here is CASSWGLAGDSYEQYF.

This rearrangement joins TRBV29-1 to TRBJ2-1; the D call of TRBD1 rests on TCRdb alone, since no DNA is present to check it. CDR3 length: 15 amino acids. Germline values: CDR1 SQVTM, CDR2 ANQGSEA. The CDR3: CSVEGWAEENNEQFF.

The chain recombines TRBV29-1 with TRBJ2-3; TCRdb names TRBD1, which stays unverified in the absence of DNA. CDR1 and CDR2 (germline): SQVTM, ANQGSEA. The CDR3 has 16 amino acids. This chain's CDR3 is CSVEGQGVGSTDTQYF.

The chain uses TRBV29-1 and TRBJ2-5. CDR1 is SQVTM and CDR2 is ANQGSEA in the germline V gene. This CDR3 region has 14 residues. The CDR3 here is CSVEGRTVQETQYF.

The chain combines TRBV2 with TRBJ2-5; lacking DNA, the TRBD2 call made by TCRdb goes unchecked. The CDR3 sequence is 16 residues long. Germline values: CDR1 SNHLY, CDR2 FYNNEI. CDR3 amino acids: CASTRPGLAGGETQYF.

V is TRBV29-1 and J is TRBJ2-2; TCRdb's assignment of TRBD2 cannot be checked, as there is no DNA. Germline V gives CDR1 SQVTM, CDR2 ANQGSEA. This CDR3 spans 11 amino acids. CDR3 protein: CSVGRAGELFF.

The rearrangement links TRBV6-1 to TRBJ2-7. This CDR3 region has 14 residues. Germline values: CDR1 MNHNS, CDR2 SASEGT. CDR3 residues: CASSEAVGVHEQYF.

The genes are TRBV15 and TRBJ2-7; TCRdb reports TRBD1, a call that lacks DNA to check it against. CDR1 LNHNV and CDR2 YYDKDF come from the germline V gene (reference sequence). The CDR3 covers 14 residues. The CDR3 reads CATSREIGGYEQYF.